This record looks at one T cell receptor beta chain sequence and its context. The source of the sample is a study of shared clonotypes between healthy human individuals. Trimming left V 0 bases short and J 5 bases short, with 6 bases between. Germline loops: CDR1 SGHRS, CDR2 YFSETQ. The CDR3 extends over 13 amino acids. The assay was run at deep level. Once extracted for a subset, genomic DNA was divided evenly among several immunoSEQ plates. The sequencing of unsorted PBMC DNA took place on ten immunoSEQ deep assay plates. Clones were read by immunoSEQ multiplex PCR, and TCRdb kept only the in-frame ones, dropping some. The sample consists of 400,000 to 550,000 clones, 65% to 80% of them appearing once.

The source is a woman in her thirties or forties in good health. Some clones in this sample may be carry-over from other donors' samples. The chain joins TRBV5-1 to TRBJ2-1; a weak D match, TRBD2 (5 bases). The sequencing sample was made of PBMCs. CDR3 sequence: CASSLAGNNEQFF. The CDR3 coding sequence is TGCGCCAGCAGCTTGGCCGGGAACAATGAGCAGTTCTTC.